These 26 T cell receptor beta chains were all obtained from the same sample, sequenced in a study of T cells in Graves' hyperthyroidism and ophthalmopathy. From RNA transcripts, TCR beta CDR3 regions were amplified. A first-round RT-PCR of the TCR CDR3 used the HTBI primer set. TCRdb fed the multiplex PCR reads into MiXCR, producing one record per CDR3 protein. The sample records nearly 600,000 distinct CDR3 sequences, over 12% being singletons. Source material: blood. The origin of the receptors is a woman younger than 30 with Graves' ophthalmopathy.

At least ten counts were recorded for this clonotype. The V gene is TRBV11-2, the J gene TRBJ1-2; D call uncertain. V was trimmed by 5 bases and J by 4 bases, leaving 17 bases between them. The CDR3 loop spans 15 amino acids. Germline V lookup: CDR1 SGHAT, CDR2 FQNNGV. The CDR3 bases are TGTGCCAGCAGCCCCACTCGGGGAGGCTTCTATGGCTACACCTTC. Translated: CASSPTRGGFYGYTF.

This clonotype was seen at least ten times. The V gene is TRBV20-1, the J gene TRBJ2-7; D ambiguous. The V and J ends lost 0 bases and 4 bases respectively, with 10 bases between them. This CDR3 is built from 13 residues. CDR1 is DFQATT and CDR2 is SNEGSKA in the germline V gene (reference sequence). The CDR3 is CSARDLTPYEQYF. CDR3 bases: TGCAGTGCTAGAGATCTCACCCCGTACGAGCAGTACTTC.

V gene TRBV5-6 combines with J gene TRBJ1-5; D perhaps matches TRBD1 (5 bases). Trimming cost V 0 bases and J 8 bases, with 12 bases left between them. Germline values: CDR1 SGHDT, CDR2 YYEEEE. The CDR3 has 14 residues. CDR3 nucleotides: TGTGCCAGCAGCTTGGGGGGGGGTGCCAAGCCCCAGCATTTT. This encodes CASSLGGGAKPQHF.

In its sample, this clonotype was seen a few times. The chain carries TRBV7-8 and TRBJ1-1, with a possible D match to TRBD1 (6 bases). In germline, CDR1 is SGHVS, CDR2 FQNEAQ. Trimming shortened V by 0 bases and J by 4 bases, and 12 bases separated the two germline ends. The CDR3 sequence is 15 residues long. CDR3 sequence reads: CASSLAVVRGTEAFF. The CDR3 DNA sequence: TGTGCCAGCAGCTTAGCGGTTGTCAGGGGCACTGAAGCTTTCTTT.

In this sample, this clonotype turned up many times. In DNA, the CDR3 is TGTGCCAGCAGCCGGGCGGGAGGGCAGAACAATGAGCAGTTCTTC. Its protein is CASSRAGGQNNEQFF. J is TRBJ2-1 and V is TRBV7-3, with 9 bases fitting TRBD2. The CDR3 sequence is 15 residues long. Germline loops: CDR1 SGHTA, CDR2 FQGTGA. V shed 5 bases and J 5 bases; nucleotides not matched to a gene: 7.

This clonotype was counted between two and nine times. DNA of the CDR3: TGTGCCTGGAGTGTAGGGATAAGCGGGGAGGACAATGAGCAGTTCTTC. It codes for CAWSVGISGEDNEQFF. This chain links TRBV30 with TRBJ2-1, with 7 bases matching TRBD2. The CDR3 has 16 residues. Per germline, CDR1 GTSNPN and CDR2 SVGIG (reference sequence). V gave up 0 bases and J gave up 5 bases; unmatched junction bases: 10.

This clonotype was observed many times. The rearrangement joins TRBV6-5 to TRBJ2-1, with TRBD1 as a possible D gene (6 bases). V gave up 2 bases and J gave up 3 bases, with 26 bases separating them. The CDR3 consists of 20 residues. The germline gives CDR1 MNHEY, CDR2 SVGAGI. The CDR3: CASSYPPPGQRGTNYNEQFF. The CDR3 coding sequence is TGTGCCAGCAGTTACCCGCCCCCCGGACAGAGGGGGACCAACTACAATGAGCAGTTCTTC.

This clonotype was seen many times. The chain combines TRBV7-9 with TRBJ2-1; no definite D call. The CDR3 sequence is 13 residues long. V shed 3 bases and J shed 6 bases, with 9 bases lying between them. CDR1 is SEHNR and CDR2 is FQNEAQ in the germline V gene (reference sequence). The CDR3 reads CASSFPVGNEQFF. CDR3 DNA sequence: TGTGCCAGCAGCTTCCCGGTGGGCAATGAGCAGTTCTTC.

The chain is built from TRBV7-3 and TRBJ1-4; possibly TRBD1 for D (6 bases). The CDR3 sequence is 14 residues long. The V gene's germline CDR1 is SGHTA and CDR2 FQGTGA. Between the trimmed V and J ends, which lost 7 bases and 8 bases, there was a span of 17 bases. CDR3 in DNA: TGTGCCAGCACCGGACGGGGGGCGGGCGAAAAACTGTTTTTT. This translates into CASTGRGAGEKLFF.

At least ten counts were recorded for this clonotype. The chain joins TRBV28 to TRBJ2-7; tentatively, D is TRBD1 or TRBD2 (5 bases each). Trimming took 3 bases from V and 9 from J, leaving 12 bases between them. From germline, CDR1 is MDHEN and CDR2 SYDVKM. CDR3 length equals 12 residues. The CDR3 region is CASSFRGPWQYF. The CDR3 region has the DNA TGTGCCAGCAGTTTCCGGGGACCTTGGCAGTACTTC.

The chain joins TRBV28 to TRBJ2-7; D may be TRBD2 (5 bases). Germline values: CDR1 MDHEN, CDR2 SYDVKM. V lost 7 bases to trimming and J lost 1 base, with 14 bases between them. The CDR3 is 14 residues long. CDR3 amino acids: CASKAERLSYEQYF. DNA for the CDR3: TGTGCCAGCAAAGCGGAGCGGCTTTCCTACGAGCAGTACTTC.

This clonotype was seen at least ten times. The V and J genes are TRBV2 and TRBJ2-3, with D uncertain. Germline V gene data show CDR1 as SNHLY and CDR2 as FYNNEI. This CDR3 is built from 13 residues. The V end was cut by 0 bases, the J end by 2 bases, with 3 bases between. The CDR3 bases are TGTGCCAGCAGTGAAGCAACCACAGATACGCAGTATTTT. It is translated as CASSEATTDTQYF.

This clonotype was counted ten times or more. The chain carries TRBV28 and TRBJ1-4; no definite D call. V lost 3 bases and J lost 8, with 13 bases in between. The germline V gene encodes CDR1 MDHEN and CDR2 SYDVKM. The CDR3 has 14 amino acids. CDR3 sequence: CASSFGGLYEKLFF. Here the CDR3 DNA reads TGTGCCAGCAGTTTCGGCGGACTATACGAAAAACTGTTTTTT.

This clonotype occurred many times. This chain uses TRBV2 with TRBJ2-2; D might be TRBD1 or TRBD2, each matching 5 bases. This CDR3 contains 16 residues. Germline assignment: CDR1 SNHLY and CDR2 FYNNEI. V was trimmed by 1 base and J by 4 bases, leaving 13 bases between them. CDR3 DNA: TGTGCCAGCAGTGAAGGGGGCGGGCCAATCACCGGGGAGCTGTTTTTT. Translating gives CASSEGGGPITGELFF.

This clonotype has a count of ten or more. J is TRBJ1-6 and V is TRBV12-3 or TRBV12-4, with D perhaps matching TRBD1 (5 bases). CDR3 length: 17 amino acids. Trimming took 3 bases from V and 0 from J, leaving 12 bases between them. CDR3 in amino acids: CASSLRGGSSYNSPLHF. CDR3 nucleotides: TGTGCCAGCAGTTTGAGGGGCGGTAGCTCCTATAATTCACCCCTCCACTTT.

This clonotype was counted a few times. The chain combines TRBV19 with TRBJ2-3; D may be TRBD1 (5 bases). Germline V gene data show CDR1 as LNHDA and CDR2 as SQIVND (reference sequence). Trimming removed 6 bases at V and 0 bases at J, with 13 bases between. The CDR3 consists of 15 residues. The CDR3 protein is CASSSLPGSTDTQYF. For the CDR3, the DNA is TGTGCCAGTAGCTCCCTACCAGGGAGCACAGATACGCAGTATTTT.

V usage is TRBV9 and J usage is TRBJ2-3; TRBD2 matches at 12 bases. The CDR3 contains 16 residues. Germline lookup yields CDR1 SGDLS and CDR2 YYNGEE. V was pared by 0 bases and J by 6 bases, with 5 bases of the junction left unmatched. The CDR3 DNA follows: TGTGCCAGCAGCGTAGGACTAGCGGGAGTTTGGGATACGCAGTATTTT. This codes for CASSVGLAGVWDTQYF.

The rearrangement uses TRBV7-2 and TRBJ2-7, with TRBD2 matching over 10 bases. This CDR3 contains 16 residues. V was clipped by 4 bases and J by 3 bases; unmatched bases: 9. The germline gives CDR1 SGHTA, CDR2 FQGNSA. The CDR3 protein is CASSSPRTSGLYEQYF. For the CDR3, the DNA is TGTGCCAGCAGCTCGCCTAGGACTAGCGGCCTCTACGAGCAGTACTTC.

This clonotype was detected ten times or more. The chain employs TRBV30 and TRBJ2-5; D is ambiguous. Trimming stripped 0 bases from V and 5 bases from J, with 16 bases between. CDR1 is GTSNPN and CDR2 is SVGIG in the germline V gene (reference sequence). The CDR3 totals 15 residues. The CDR3 loop is CAWSVTEIQPETQYF. The CDR3, as DNA: TGTGCCTGGAGTGTAACCGAGATCCAACCGGAGACCCAGTACTTC.

The J gene is TRBJ2-3, the V gene TRBV6-2 or TRBV6-3, with D perhaps matching TRBD2 (5 bases). Per germline, CDR1 MNHEY and CDR2 SVGEGT. The CDR3 totals 17 residues. Deletions cut 0 bases from V and 0 bases from J, with 13 bases between. The DNA of the CDR3 is TGTGCCAGCAGTTACTCTCCAGATGGCGGGAGCACAGATACGCAGTATTTT. Amino acids: CASSYSPDGGSTDTQYF.

The chain has TRBV19 and TRBJ1-5, with D perhaps TRBD1 (6 bases). The CDR3 is 15 residues long. The V and J ends lost 10 bases and 3 bases respectively, with 19 bases between them. CDR1 and CDR2 from the germline V gene are LNHDA and SQIVND (reference sequence). The CDR3 sequence: CATRGGQSFNQPQHF. As DNA, the CDR3 is TGTGCCACTAGGGGCGGACAGAGTTTCAATCAGCCCCAGCATTTT.

This clonotype appeared many times. V gene TRBV20-1 combines with J gene TRBJ2-7; 11 positions agree with TRBD2. J lost 7 bases, V lost 4 bases, and 6 bases had no gene match. From germline, CDR1 is DFQATT and CDR2 SNEGSKA (reference sequence). The CDR3 runs to 13 residues. The CDR3 coding sequence is TGCAGTGCTACCGGGACTAGCGGAAGGGAGCAGTACTTC. Translating gives CSATGTSGREQYF.

The DNA for the CDR3 is TGTGCCAGCAGTGCCGCCGGGGAGGGACACACTGAAGCTTTCTTT. Its translation: CASSAAGEGHTEAFF. The rearrangement links TRBV2 to TRBJ1-1; tentative D call: TRBD1 (5 bases). This CDR3 has 15 amino acids. Germline assignment: CDR1 SNHLY and CDR2 FYNNEI. Trimming took off 4 bases at V and 3 bases at J, with 15 bases between the two ends.

The J gene is TRBJ1-4, the V gene TRBV20-1, with unresolved D. V lost 4 bases and J 7 bases, leaving 16 bases between the germline ends. The CDR3 runs 14 residues. Germline-derived CDR1 and CDR2 are DFQATT and SNEGSKA (reference sequence). The CDR3 loop reads CSATKSGSGEKLFF. CDR3 in DNA: TGCAGTGCTACCAAATCAGGTTCCGGTGAAAAACTGTTTTTT.

This clonotype was seen more than once but under ten times. Here the CDR3 reads CAWRNVLRGPSYEQYF. CDR3 in DNA: TGTGCCTGGAGGAACGTCCTCCGCGGGCCCTCCTACGAGCAGTACTTC. The chain couples TRBV30 to TRBJ2-7; weak D call: TRBD2 (5 bases). CDR1 is GTSNPN and CDR2 is SVGIG in the germline V gene (reference sequence). CDR3 length: 16 residues. Deletions cut 3 bases from V and 0 bases from J, with 18 bases between. Full variable domain (missing parts from reference TRBV30 and TRBJ2-7): SQTIHQWPATLVQPVGSPLSLECTVEGTSNPNLYWYRQAAGRGLQLLFYSVGIGQISSEVPQNLSASRPQDRQFILSSKKLLLSDSGFYLCAWRNVLRGPSYEQYFGPGTRLTVT.

This clonotype was seen more than once but under ten times. V gene TRBV10-3 combines with J gene TRBJ1-1; 7 bases match TRBD1. CDR3 length: 15 residues. The V and J ends lost 6 bases and 2 bases, in that order; junction bases with no gene match: 9. Per the germline V gene, CDR1 is ENHRY and CDR2 is SYGVKD. CDR3: CAISPGRQGNTEAFF. In DNA, the CDR3 is TGTGCCATCAGCCCAGGACGACAGGGAAACACTGAAGCTTTCTTT.